The following is a T cell receptor (beta chain) sequence with its context. The data originate from a study of blood T cell repertoires in COVID-19. Study at large: The United States, Italy and Spain provided the acute and convalescent COVID-19 samples. T cells, B-cell-depleted T cells, or PBMCs supplied cDNA or gDNA.

The CDR3 totals 13 residues. V shed 4 bases and J shed 6 bases, with 13 bases lying between them. The germline CDR1 and CDR2 sequences are MNHEY and SMNVEV (reference sequence). Original analysis: Reference gene primers were amplified, and this amplification served to estimate nucleated cell counts. Sequencing used immunoSEQ multiplex PCR; TCRdb keeps in-frame clones, though not all of them. D and trimming were read from the DNA, whereas the V and J calls and clone size are those reported in that table. The sample yields more than 100,000 clones, nearly 85% seen once. The sample was peripheral blood. The source of this sequence is a human donor in a cohort sampled during active or convalescent COVID-19. The chain combines TRBV27 with TRBJ2-7, with D tentatively TRBD2 (6 bases). The CDR3 loop is CASSSQLAGEQYF. The CDR3 bases are TGTGCCAGCAGTTCCCAACTAGCAGGCGAGCAGTACTTC.